Following are 32 T cell receptor beta chains from one sample sequenced in a study of radiation and T cells in renal cell carcinoma. As for time point: blood 4 weeks post-SBRT, at nephrectomy. The treatment here: 15 Gy SBRT to primary tumor, nephrectomy 4 weeks later. Sequenced by immunoSEQ multiplex PCR; TCRdb stores in-frame clones only, minus some. Seen here are 120,000 to 150,000 clones, less than 90% observed once, and the top ten hold 15% to 20%. Sequenced here: blood, sampled from a patient whose treatment included radiotherapy and nephrectomy. Receptors were obtained from a woman in her forties or fifties with renal cell carcinoma.

This sequence joins TRBV7-2 and TRBJ2-1; 12 positions match TRBD2. Germline V lookup: CDR1 SGHTA, CDR2 FQGNSA. CDR3 length: 16 residues. J was trimmed by 6 bases and V by 5 bases; bases with no gene match: 8. The CDR3 nucleotides read TGTGCCAGCAGCGCGAGACTAGCGGGGGAACTCAATGAGCAGTTCTTC. This translates into CASSARLAGELNEQFF.

The chain has TRBV6-8 and TRBJ2-6; TRBD1 matches at 9 bases. V gave up 8 bases and J gave up 1 base; unmatched junction bases: 9. The CDR3 runs 17 residues. Per germline, CDR1 MNHGY and CDR2 SAAAGT. The CDR3 bases are TGTGCCAGCCCGCTGAGGACAGGGGAGTCTGGGGCCAACGTCCTGACTTTC. Translating gives CASPLRTGESGANVLTF.

V usage is TRBV2 and J usage is TRBJ1-5, with D maybe TRBD1 (5 bases). Germline assignment: CDR1 SNHLY and CDR2 FYNNEI. The CDR3 consists of 12 residues. Trimming left V 8 bases short and J 4 bases short, with 9 bases between. CDR3 region: CASGTGNQPQHF. CDR3 sequence (DNA): TGTGCCAGCGGGACGGGGAATCAGCCCCAGCATTTT. Complete variable domain (other parts from reference TRBV2 and TRBJ1-5): EPEVTQTPSHQVTQMGQEVILRCVPISNHLYFYWYRQILGQKVEFLVSFYNNEISEKSEIFDDQFSVERPDGSNFTLKIRSTKLEDSAMYFCASGTGNQPQHFGDGTRLSIL.

The chain combines TRBV7-9 with TRBJ1-3; D gene ambiguous. This CDR3 contains 14 residues. Germline V lookup: CDR1 SEHNR, CDR2 FQNEAQ (reference sequence). Trimming shortened V by 8 bases and J by 0 bases, and 11 bases separated the two germline ends. The CDR3 nucleotides are TGTGCCAGCGGTATGCTCGCCTCTGGAAACACCATATATTTT. Amino acid sequence: CASGMLASGNTIYF.

This chain links TRBV5-1 with TRBJ2-5; tentatively, D is TRBD1 or TRBD2 (6 bases each). CDR3 length equals 14 residues. V lost 4 bases to trimming and J lost 2 bases, with 12 bases between them. Per germline, CDR1 SGHRS and CDR2 YFSETQ. In DNA, the CDR3 is TGCGCCAGCAGCCAAGGGGGGACTCAAGAGACCCAGTACTTC. Translated, it gives CASSQGGTQETQYF.

The rearrangement uses TRBV14 and TRBJ1-2; a weak D match, TRBD1 (5 bases). The germline V gene has CDR1 SGHDN and CDR2 FVKESK. V shed 2 bases and J shed 4 bases, with 29 bases lying between them. CDR3 length: 20 residues. As DNA, the CDR3 is TGTGCCAGCAGCCAATCTTTGTCAGGTCCAAGGACATACGGGGGCTATGGCTACACCTTC. Encoded protein: CASSQSLSGPRTYGGYGYTF.

The chain couples TRBV18 to TRBJ1-4; 11 bases map to TRBD1. V was clipped by 5 bases and J by 7 bases; unmatched bases: 3. The CDR3 is 14 residues long. Germline CDR1 and CDR2: KGHSH and LQKENI. The DNA of the CDR3 is TGTGCCAGCTCATGGACAGGGGGCGGTGAAAAACTGTTTTTT. It is translated as CASSWTGGGEKLFF.

V usage is TRBV7-2 and J usage is TRBJ2-1; TRBD2 might be the D (6 bases). The CDR3 has 15 amino acids. From germline, CDR1 is SGHTA and CDR2 FQGNSA. Trimming stripped 1 base from V and 6 bases from J, with 13 bases between. The CDR3 protein is CASSLVLRDSNEQFF. The CDR3 bases are TGTGCCAGCAGCTTAGTCTTACGGGACTCCAATGAGCAGTTCTTC.

This sequence joins TRBV5-1 and TRBJ1-2; TRBD1 is a possible D gene (6 bases). The CDR3 has 15 amino acids. V shed 0 bases and J shed 4 bases, with 13 bases lying between them. Germline V gives CDR1 SGHRS, CDR2 YFSETQ. CDR3 bases: TGCGCCAGCAGCTTGGCCGGGGACACTGGCTATGGCTACACCTTC. Its translation is CASSLAGDTGYGYTF.

The V and J genes are TRBV28 and TRBJ1-3; D not certain. Looked up from germline, CDR1 is MDHEN and CDR2 is SYDVKM. CDR3 length: 14 residues. The germline V and J ends were trimmed by 6 bases and 0 bases, with 9 bases remaining between them. The CDR3, as DNA: TGTGCCAGCAGCAGTGTGAGCTCTGGAAACACCATATATTTT. This encodes CASSSVSSGNTIYF.

The J gene is TRBJ1-5, the V gene TRBV18; 7 nucleotides agree with TRBD1. In germline, CDR1 is KGHSH, CDR2 LQKENI. After removal of 6 bases from V and 8 bases from J, the junction contained 13 bases not matched to a gene. This CDR3 region has 15 residues. CDR3 sequence: CASSPDRALFEPQHF. CDR3 bases: TGTGCCAGCTCCCCTGACAGGGCCCTTTTCGAGCCCCAGCATTTT.

The CDR3 sequence: CASSLGDGLTYEQYF. The CDR3 coding sequence is TGTGCCAGCAGCTTAGGGGACGGGCTGACCTACGAGCAGTACTTC. The chain links TRBV7-6 to TRBJ2-7; either TRBD1 or TRBD2 may supply D (5 bases each). There are 15 residues in the CDR3. V gave up 1 base and J gave up 2 bases, with 12 bases separating them. CDR1 is SGHVS and CDR2 is FNYEAQ in the germline V gene.

This clone was seen a handful of times. The junction differs from germline at one of its ends, possibly a read error. V and J are TRBV29-1 and TRBJ2-1; D unresolved. The germline V gene has CDR1 SQVTM and CDR2 ANQGSEA. The CDR3 consists of 8 residues. This chain's CDR3 is CSADGRIF. In DNA, the CDR3 is TGCAGCGCTGATGGACGGATCTTC.

This clone appeared a single time. This chain connects TRBV5-1 to TRBJ2-3, with 8 bases lining up with TRBD1. From germline, CDR1 is SGHRS and CDR2 YFSETQ. Trimming removed 4 bases from V and 1 base from J; junction bases left unmatched: 8. The CDR3 sequence is 16 residues long. CDR3 sequence (DNA): TGCGCCAGCAGCAGGTCGGACAGGGAGGGCACAGATACGCAGTATTTT. Protein sequence: CASSRSDREGTDTQYF.

This clone has only one observation. The chain couples TRBV6-1 to TRBJ1-2; a weak D match, TRBD1 (6 bases). V shed 6 bases and J shed 3 bases, with 17 bases lying between them. The CDR3 runs to 15 residues. Germline values: CDR1 MNHNS, CDR2 SASEGT. CDR3 sequence: CASRPDAGAYYGYTF. The CDR3, as DNA: TGTGCCAGCAGGCCGGATGCAGGGGCCTACTATGGCTACACCTTC.

This chain uses TRBV7-2 with TRBJ2-7, with 7 bases fitting TRBD2. V shed 5 bases, J shed 7 bases, and the junction held 11 bases outside the gene matches. This CDR3 is built from 14 residues. Germline V gene sequence: CDR1 SGHTA, CDR2 FQGNSA. CDR3 region: CASSRGGDSREQYF. In DNA form, the CDR3 reads TGTGCCAGCAGCCGTGGGGGGGACTCAAGAGAGCAGTACTTC.

The V and J genes are TRBV7-9 and TRBJ1-3, with 7 bases lining up with TRBD1. CDR1 SEHNR and CDR2 FQNEAQ come from the germline V gene (reference sequence). J lost 8 bases, V lost 6 bases, and 7 bases had no gene match. This CDR3 contains 13 residues. CDR3 amino acids: CASRRDSADTIYF. As DNA, the CDR3 is TGTGCCAGCAGGAGGGACAGCGCAGACACCATATATTTT.

V is TRBV10-1 and J is TRBJ2-7, with D perhaps being TRBD1 or TRBD2 (5 bases each). The CDR3 runs to 14 residues. CDR1 is WNHNN and CDR2 is SYGVQD in the germline V gene (reference sequence). Trimming removed 0 bases from V and 7 bases from J, with 13 bases in between. The CDR3 DNA reads TGCGCCAGCAGTGAGTCCAGTGGTGGGGGAGAGCAGTACTTC. This sequence encodes CASSESSGGGEQYF.

V usage is TRBV15 and J usage is TRBJ2-7, with D perhaps TRBD2 (6 bases). V was trimmed by 1 base and J by 0 bases, leaving 10 bases between them. The CDR3 totals 15 residues. Germline lookup yields CDR1 LNHNV and CDR2 YYDKDF (reference sequence). CDR3 sequence: CATSRAAGPSYEQYF. In DNA, the CDR3 is TGTGCCACCAGCAGAGCGGCGGGACCCTCCTACGAGCAGTACTTC.

The rearrangement links TRBV15 to TRBJ2-1, with 8 bases matching TRBD2. CDR1 is LNHNV, CDR2 YYDKDF, per germline (reference sequence). The CDR3 extends over 16 amino acids. V lost 5 bases to trimming and J lost 0 bases; unmatched junction nucleotides: 6. CDR3 in amino acids: CATSPRSGSSYNEQFF. The CDR3 bases are TGTGCCACCAGCCCACGAAGCGGGAGCTCCTACAATGAGCAGTTCTTC.

The chain recombines TRBV27 with TRBJ2-5; tentative D call: TRBD2 (5 bases). This CDR3 contains 16 residues. V was pared by 5 bases and J by 0 bases, with 16 bases between. Germline values: CDR1 MNHEY, CDR2 SMNVEV (reference sequence). CDR3 nucleotides: TGTGCCAGCAGTCCCTCCGGGATGGGGTACCAAGAGACCCAGTACTTC. It specifies CASSPSGMGYQETQYF.

The rearrangement links TRBV5-6 to TRBJ1-5, with D unresolved. V lost 4 bases and J 1 base, leaving 6 bases between the germline ends. This CDR3 has 13 amino acids. Germline lookup yields CDR1 SGHDT and CDR2 YYEEEE. The chain's CDR3 is CASSPGSNQPQHF. In DNA, the CDR3 is TGTGCCAGCAGCCCGGGAAGCAATCAGCCCCAGCATTTT.

In this sample, this clone turned up once. The chain is built from TRBV19 and TRBJ1-3, with 8 bases fitting TRBD1. V trimming: 7 bases; J trimming: 3 bases; junction bases outside the gene matches: 8. This CDR3 has 15 amino acids. Per germline, CDR1 LNHDA and CDR2 SQIVND (reference sequence). This CDR3 reads CASTFTGTGGNTIYF. DNA for the CDR3: TGTGCCAGTACCTTCACAGGGACAGGTGGAAACACCATATATTTT. Looking up the rest from reference TRBV19 and TRBJ1-3 gives the full variable domain: DGGITQSPKYLFRKEGQNVTLSCEQNLNHDAMYWYRQDPGQGLRLIYYSQIVNDFQKGDIAEGYSVSREKKESFPLTVTSAQKNPTAFYLCASTFTGTGGNTIYFGEGSWLTVV.

The CDR3 DNA sequence: TGTGCCAGCAGTGGGGCCGGCCCCAATCAGCCCCAGCATTTT. Its translation: CASSGAGPNQPQHF. The chain employs TRBV28 and TRBJ1-5, with a tentative D call TRBD1 (5 bases). CDR1 MDHEN and CDR2 SYDVKM come from the germline V gene. Trimming stripped 5 bases from V and 3 bases from J, with 11 bases between. This CDR3 is 14 amino acids long.

The chain uses TRBV28 and TRBJ2-6; D call uncertain. The germline V and J ends were trimmed by 3 bases and 0 bases, with 6 bases remaining between them. There are 15 residues in the CDR3. Per germline, CDR1 MDHEN and CDR2 SYDVKM. Here the CDR3 reads CASSFGNSGANVLTF. DNA of the CDR3: TGTGCCAGCAGTTTCGGTAACTCTGGGGCCAACGTCCTGACTTTC.

Details on this clone: In the same sample, other DNA sequences code for this CDR3. The chain couples TRBV5-1 to TRBJ2-2, with D perhaps matching TRBD1 (6 bases). The germline gives CDR1 SGHRS, CDR2 YFSETQ. V gave up 1 base and J gave up 4 bases, with 11 bases separating them. The CDR3 runs to 15 residues. The CDR3 protein is CASSLQGQGTGELFF. The CDR3, as DNA: TGCGCCAGCAGCTTGCAGGGACAAGGCACCGGGGAGCTGTTTTTT.

This clone occurred once. The genes are TRBV19 and TRBJ2-7; D is unresolved. The germline V gene encodes CDR1 LNHDA and CDR2 SQIVND (reference sequence). The CDR3 contains 13 residues. Trimming cost V 5 bases and J 3 bases, with 11 bases left between them. CDR3 sequence: CASSPFRGYEQYF. CDR3 DNA: TGTGCCAGTAGTCCATTTAGAGGCTACGAGCAGTACTTC.

This chain joins TRBV5-8 and TRBJ2-7; a possible D gene is TRBD1 (5 bases). Trimming cost V 1 base and J 3 bases, with 11 bases left between them. Germline values: CDR1 SGHTS, CDR2 YDEGEE. This CDR3 is 14 amino acids long. CDR3 sequence reads: CASSLLVGLYEQYF. DNA of the CDR3: TGTGCCAGCAGCTTGCTCGTGGGGCTCTACGAGCAGTACTTC. Combining the CDR3 with reference TRBV5-8 and TRBJ2-7 gives the whole variable domain EAGVTQSPTHLIKTRGQQATLRCSPISGHTSVYWYQQALGLGLQFLLWYDEGEERNRGNFPPRFSGRQFPNYSSELNVNALELEDSALYLCASSLLVGLYEQYFGPGTRLTVT.

The rearrangement links TRBV4-2 to TRBJ1-4; a weak D match, TRBD1 (6 bases). The length of the CDR3 is 17 residues. The germline V gene has CDR1 LGHNA and CDR2 YNFKEQ. Trimming stripped 3 bases from V and 8 bases from J, with 22 bases between. The CDR3 DNA sequence: TGTGCCAGCAGCCAGGACCCCCAGGGGCCCCCGGGAGAAAAACTGTTTTTT. Translating it yields CASSQDPQGPPGEKLFF.

This clone was counted between two and nine times. The chain uses TRBV7-8 and TRBJ2-7; possible D gene TRBD1, 6 bases. Germline CDR1 is SGHVS and CDR2 is FQNEAQ. The CDR3 is made up of 14 amino acids. The V and J ends lost 2 bases and 6 bases respectively, with 14 bases between them. This CDR3 is CASSLPAGAIEQYF. The CDR3 DNA reads TGTGCCAGCAGCTTACCAGCAGGGGCTATCGAGCAGTACTTC. Complete variable domain (other parts from reference TRBV7-8 and TRBJ2-7): GAGVSQSPRYKVAKRGQDVALRCDPISGHVSLFWYQQALGQGPEFLTYFQNEAQLDKSGLPSDRFFAERPEGSVSTLKIQRTQQEDSAVYLCASSLPAGAIEQYFGPGTRLTVT.

This chain joins TRBV20-1 and TRBJ2-7; a possible D gene is TRBD1 (5 bases). The CDR3 is made up of 11 amino acids. Germline CDR1 is DFQATT and CDR2 is SNEGSKA (reference sequence). Trimming removed 5 bases at V and 3 bases at J, with 8 bases between. The CDR3, as DNA: TGCAGTGCTGACAGCATCTACGAGCAGTACTTC. This codes for CSADSIYEQYF.

The chain couples TRBV7-2 to TRBJ1-2; 7 bases match TRBD1. The CDR3 sequence is 13 residues long. V was pared by 5 bases and J by 3 bases, with 3 bases of the junction left unmatched. The germline V gene encodes CDR1 SGHTA and CDR2 FQGNSA. CDR3 DNA sequence: TGTGCCAGCAGCAGGGGGACAGACTATGGCTACACCTTC. This encodes CASSRGTDYGYTF.